The 8 T cell receptor beta chains given below trace back to one sample, sequenced in a study of T cell responses to AZD1222 COVID-19 vaccine. TCRdb's copy holds only in-frame clones and misses some; the assay was immunoSEQ multiplex PCR. The sample has fewer than 150,000 clones; almost 90% are singletons. The sequences come from peripheral blood, collected on day 0 of AZD1222 vaccination. All receptors derive from an adult in good health.

DNA of the CDR3: TGTGCCAGCAGCGACCACCTCGGGAGGCGGGCTTTCTTT. It yields the protein CASSDHLGRRAFF. The rearrangement links TRBV7-2 to TRBJ1-1; no definite D call. Germline CDR1 is SGHTA and CDR2 is FQGNSA. V was pared by 5 bases and J by 11 bases, with 18 bases between. The CDR3 loop spans 13 amino acids. The whole variable domain, remainder taken from reference TRBV7-2 and TRBJ1-1, is GAGVSQSPSNKVTEKGKDVELRCDPISGHTALYWYRQSLGQGLEFLIYFQGNSAPDKSGLPSDRFSAERTGGSVSTLTIQRTQQEDSAVYLCASSDHLGRRAFFGQGTRLTVV.

J is TRBJ2-1 and V is TRBV28; TRBD2 aligns across 13 bases. The V gene's germline CDR1 is MDHEN and CDR2 SYDVKM. With V trimmed by 1 base and J by 15 bases, 9 bases remained unmatched. This CDR3 has 15 residues. The CDR3 loop is CASSLSSTSGREVFF. CDR3 sequence (DNA): TGTGCCAGCAGTTTATCCTCCACTAGCGGGAGGGAGGTGTTCTTC. Full variable domain (outside the CDR3, taken from reference TRBV28 and TRBJ2-1): DVKVTQSSRYLVKRTGEKVFLECVQDMDHENMFWYRQDPGLGLRLIYFSYDVKMKEKGDIPEGYSVSREKKERFSLILESASTNQTSMYLCASSLSSTSGREVFFGPGTRLTVL.

J is TRBJ1-3 and V is TRBV7-8; no reliable D call. V lost 5 bases and J lost 4, with 12 bases in between. The CDR3 has 14 residues. CDR1 is SGHVS, CDR2 FQNEAQ, per germline. The CDR3 protein is CASSPPGGGNTIYF. Written as DNA, the CDR3 is TGTGCCAGCAGCCCGCCGGGCGGAGGAAACACCATATATTTT.

The V call is TRBV4-2, the J call TRBJ1-1; D is undetermined. Trimming cost V 4 bases and J 2 bases, with 11 bases left between them. There are 14 residues in the CDR3. The V gene's germline CDR1 is LGHNA and CDR2 YNFKEQ. CDR3 sequence (DNA): TGTGCCAGCAGCCCACTCGACGGAAACACTGAAGCTTTCTTT. Its protein is CASSPLDGNTEAFF.

This clone was picked up one time. This chain uses TRBV2 with TRBJ1-1, with no clear D. V was clipped by 7 bases and J by 4 bases, with 16 bases between them. Germline loops: CDR1 SNHLY, CDR2 FYNNEI. CDR3 length: 14 residues. CDR3 nucleotides: TGTGCCAGCACCAGTATCCCGGTGGCCACTGAAGCTTTCTTT. Amino acid sequence: CASTSIPVATEAFF.

V gene TRBV7-9 combines with J gene TRBJ2-5; D gene unclear. The CDR3 consists of 14 residues. Looked up from germline, CDR1 is SEHNR and CDR2 is FQNEAQ (reference sequence). V shed 4 bases and J shed 5 bases, with 14 bases lying between them. CDR3 sequence: CASSSPKGWETQYF. CDR3 coding DNA: TGTGCCAGCAGCTCCCCGAAGGGATGGGAGACCCAGTACTTC.

The rearrangement joins TRBV30 to TRBJ2-3; D possibly corresponds to TRBD1 (5 bases). Per the germline V gene, CDR1 is GTSNPN and CDR2 is SVGIG (reference sequence). The CDR3 is 13 amino acids. With 2 bases removed from V and 3 bases from J, the gap between germline ends came to 9 bases. The CDR3 here is CAWSQGRTDTQYF. In DNA form, the CDR3 reads TGTGCCTGGAGTCAGGGTAGAACAGATACGCAGTATTTT.

The chain joins TRBV6-6 to TRBJ1-1, with a weak D call TRBD1 (5 bases). Deletions cut 5 bases from V and 11 bases from J, with 21 bases between. The CDR3 consists of 14 residues. The germline CDR1 and CDR2 sequences are MNHNY and SVGAGI (reference sequence). CDR3 DNA sequence: TGTGCCAGCAGTACCCGGGACTACCCCGGCTGGGCTTTCTTT. Its protein product is CASSTRDYPGWAFF.